This T cell receptor beta chain was captured in a study of T cells after yellow fever vaccination. Study conclusions and caveats: Subsequent to the booster, the majority of primary-vaccination clones reappeared (96% CD4, 88% CD8).

V lost 7 bases and J lost 3, with 23 bases in between. This CDR3 contains 16 residues. From germline, CDR1 is SGHRS and CDR2 YFSETQ. This clonotype was observed many times. Its antigen is still unknown. TCRdb recomputed calls from the 5' RACE reads with MiXCR, one row per CDR3 protein. This sample has some 250,000 distinct CDR3 sequences; roughly 3.7% occur once, and the top ten carry over 15%. The specimen was PBMCs, collected 15 days after the yellow fever booster vaccination. The V and J genes are TRBV5-1 and TRBJ2-7; the D call may be TRBD1 or TRBD2 (6 bases each). This TCR was recovered from a man aged 18 to 35 who received the YFV17D yellow fever vaccine. The chain's CDR3 is CASSLGGPSDVYEQYV. CDR3 coding DNA: TGCGCCAGCTCCCTAGGGGGGCCCTCAGATGTCTACGAGCAGTACGTC.